The 10 T cell receptor beta chains listed next were all sequenced from one sample in a study of blood T cell repertoires in COVID-19. Clones were sequenced by immunoSEQ multiplex PCR, and TCRdb holds only the in-frame ones, with some missing. The top ten clones hold about 7% of a sample with roughly 230,000 clones, around 84% of them seen once. The sample consisted of PBMCs or T cells enriched from blood (not recorded which). These receptors originate from a woman between 50 and 59 years old who had been exposed to COVID-19.

CDR3 sequence (DNA): TGCGCCAGCAGCTTTACCGGTAACGAGCAGTACTTC. It translates to CASSFTGNEQYF. The chain has TRBV5-1 and TRBJ2-7; D gene ambiguous. The V end lost 2 bases, the J end lost 5 bases, and 8 bases lay between the germline ends. The CDR3 is 12 amino acids. The germline V gene encodes CDR1 SGHRS and CDR2 YFSETQ.

A remark on this clone: The same CDR3 arises from other DNA sequences in this sample as well. The chain carries TRBV12-3 or TRBV12-4 and TRBJ1-2; D ambiguous. V lost 2 bases, J lost 1 base, and 5 bases lay in between. The CDR3 runs 13 residues. CDR3 nucleotide sequence: TGTGCCAGCAGTTTACGGGGTAACTATGGCTACACCTTC. This sequence encodes CASSLRGNYGYTF.

The genes are TRBV7-2 and TRBJ2-5; 10 nucleotides line up with TRBD2. Per the germline V gene, CDR1 is SGHTA and CDR2 is FQGNSA. The trim removed 5 bases at V and 3 bases at J, leaving 15 bases unmatched. The length of the CDR3 is 18 residues. The CDR3, as DNA: TGTGCCAGCAGCCCGAGACTTATTGAAGCGGGGGGGAAAGAGACCCAGTACTTC. Its translation: CASSPRLIEAGGKETQYF. The full variable domain, its missing parts supplied by reference TRBV7-2 and TRBJ2-5, is GAGVSQSPSNKVTEKGKDVELRCDPISGHTALYWYRQSLGQGLEFLIYFQGNSAPDKSGLPSDRFSAERTGGSVSTLTIQRTQQEDSAVYLCASSPRLIEAGGKETQYFGPGTRLLVL.

This clone was seen more than once but under ten times. The chain employs TRBV10-3 and TRBJ1-2; 9 positions agree with TRBD1. The V gene's germline CDR1 is ENHRY and CDR2 SYGVKD. The CDR3 length is 13 residues. V gave up 5 bases and J gave up 5 bases; unmatched junction bases: 3. This chain's CDR3 is CAISKDRGYGYTF. CDR3 coding DNA: TGTGCCATCAGTAAGGACAGGGGATATGGCTACACCTTC.

V and J are TRBV9 and TRBJ1-2, with 9 bases identical to TRBD1. J lost 6 bases, V lost 0 bases, and 3 bases had no gene match. The CDR3 spans 14 residues. The germline V gene encodes CDR1 SGDLS and CDR2 YYNGEE. CDR3 sequence reads: CASSVGTGAHGYTF. DNA of the CDR3: TGTGCCAGCAGCGTAGGGACAGGGGCGCATGGCTACACCTTC.

V is TRBV2 and J is TRBJ1-2; maybe TRBD1 (5 bases). This CDR3 is 15 amino acids long. The V and J ends lost 7 bases and 4 bases respectively, with 19 bases between them. Germline V lookup: CDR1 SNHLY, CDR2 FYNNEI. CDR3 protein: CASTRIAQAPYGYTF. CDR3 sequence (DNA): TGTGCCAGCACCCGCATCGCACAGGCACCCTATGGCTACACCTTC.

The chain has TRBV10-2 and TRBJ1-4; D not certain. Germline V gene lookup returns CDR1 WSHSY and CDR2 SAAADI. The CDR3 is 13 residues long. The V end was cut by 7 bases, the J end by 5 bases, with 11 bases between. This chain's CDR3 is CASTRRPNEKLFF. CDR3 bases: TGCGCCAGCACAAGGAGGCCGAATGAAAAACTGTTTTTT.

V is TRBV9 and J is TRBJ2-7, with TRBD2 as a possible D gene (7 bases). This CDR3 region has 15 residues. Trimming took off 0 bases at V and 3 bases at J, with 13 bases between the two ends. Germline V gene sequence: CDR1 SGDLS, CDR2 YYNGEE. The CDR3 protein is CASSVAAGAIYEQYF. The CDR3 coding sequence is TGTGCCAGCAGCGTAGCGGCGGGGGCCATCTACGAGCAGTACTTC.

This clone was seen just once. V is TRBV11-2 and J is TRBJ2-1, with TRBD2 identical over 11 bases. V shed 4 bases and J 8 bases; nucleotides not matched to a gene: 7. The germline V gene encodes CDR1 SGHAT and CDR2 FQNNGV. The CDR3 runs 15 residues. CDR3 residues: CASSSSGGMVYEQFF. The CDR3 bases are TGTGCCAGCAGCTCTAGCGGGGGGATGGTCTATGAGCAGTTCTTC. Filled out from reference TRBV11-2 and TRBJ2-1, the complete variable domain reads EAGVAQSPRYKIIEKRQSVAFWCNPISGHATLYWYQQILGQGPKLLIQFQNNGVVDDSQLPKDRFSAERLKGVDSTLKIQPAKLEDSAVYLCASSSSGGMVYEQFFGPGTRLTVL.

The rearrangement joins TRBV9 to TRBJ2-5; 10 nucleotides agree with TRBD2. This CDR3 is built from 15 residues. In germline, CDR1 is SGDLS, CDR2 YYNGEE. V was pared by 0 bases and J by 5 bases, with 4 bases of the junction left unmatched. CDR3 sequence reads: CASSVEAGGPETQYF. The DNA of the CDR3 is TGTGCCAGCAGCGTAGAAGCGGGGGGGCCGGAGACCCAGTACTTC.